These 23 T cell receptor beta chains share one sample of origin, sequenced in a study of TIL therapy for anti-PD-1-resistant metastatic lung cancer. The immunoSEQ assay was v3. Some clones are missing from TCRdb's copy, which holds only in-frame ones; the method was immunoSEQ multiplex PCR. The sample has 9,500 to 15,000 clones, roughly 80% seen once; the top ten hold 10%. Time point noted: pre-treatment sample, taken before nivolumab and TIL therapy. The sequencing here drew on blood, taken at baseline. Receptor source: a person aged 25-85 years with non-small cell lung cancer.

This chain uses TRBV5-1 with TRBJ1-2, with D uncertain. Per the germline V gene, CDR1 is SGHRS and CDR2 is YFSETQ. V was cut by 0 bases and J by 2 bases, with 5 bases left in between. This CDR3 is built from 13 residues. The CDR3 DNA follows: TGCGCCAGCAGCTTGGAGCCGAACTATGGCTACACCTTC. Protein: CASSLEPNYGYTF. Full variable domain (remainder filled in from reference TRBV5-1 and TRBJ1-2): KAGVTQTPRYLIKTRGQQVTLSCSPISGHRSVSWYQQTPGQGLQFLFEYFSETQRNKGNFPGRFSGRQFSNSRSEMNVSTLELGDSALYLCASSLEPNYGYTFGSGTRLTVV.

Points on this clone: A read error may account for a junction end that differs from germline. The chain has TRBV5-1 and TRBJ2-7; D possibly corresponds to TRBD2 (6 bases). The germline gives CDR1 SGHRS, CDR2 YFSETQ. This CDR3 spans 13 amino acids. CDR3 nucleotides: TGCGCCAGCAGCTCAGGAGGGACCACGGAGTGGCACTTC. This sequence encodes CASSSGGTTEWHF.

V gene TRBV7-3 combines with J gene TRBJ2-6; the D gene is possibly TRBD2 (6 bases). V was pared by 0 bases and J by 0 bases, with 6 bases between. Per germline, CDR1 SGHTA and CDR2 FQGTGA. The CDR3 is 16 residues long. In DNA form, the CDR3 reads TGTGCCAGCAGCTTAACGGGGGGCTCTGGGGCCAACGTCCTGACTTTC. Encoded protein: CASSLTGGSGANVLTF.

The genes are TRBV7-9 and TRBJ1-1, with 8 bases identical to TRBD1. Germline V lookup: CDR1 SEHNR, CDR2 FQNEAQ (reference sequence). Losses at the gene ends were 5 bases for V and 5 bases for J; bases not matched to a gene: 4. The CDR3 length is 13 residues. In DNA form, the CDR3 reads TGTGCCAGCAGCCCCACAGGGGGGACTGAAGCTTTCTTT. This gives the protein CASSPTGGTEAFF.

This chain connects TRBV6-4 to TRBJ2-1, with 7 bases identical to TRBD2. Trimming at V came to 2 bases and at J to 4 bases, leaving 5 bases not matched to a gene. Germline CDR1 and CDR2: MRHNA and SNTAGT. CDR3 length equals 15 residues. This chain's CDR3 is CASSDGLADYNEQFF. The CDR3 coding sequence is TGTGCCAGCAGTGACGGGCTAGCGGATTACAATGAGCAGTTCTTC.

The chain employs TRBV9 and TRBJ2-3, with TRBD2 matching 8 bases. The J segment lost 0 bases and the V segment lost 7 bases, leaving 7 bases of the junction unmatched. CDR1 is SGDLS, CDR2 YYNGEE, per germline. The CDR3 length is 15 residues. The CDR3 sequence is CASSFSGTSTDTQYF. The CDR3, as DNA: TGTGCCAGCTCTTTTAGCGGGACGAGCACAGATACGCAGTATTTT.

The chain combines TRBV19 with TRBJ2-1; D remains ambiguous. The V end lost 5 bases, the J end lost 4 bases, and 9 bases lay between the germline ends. The CDR3 contains 13 residues. Per germline, CDR1 LNHDA and CDR2 SQIVND (reference sequence). CDR3 sequence reads: CASSYAVYNEQFF. CDR3 in DNA: TGTGCCAGTAGTTACGCAGTGTACAATGAGCAGTTCTTC.

This clone was seen a handful of times. The chain joins TRBV7-2 to TRBJ2-7, with D tentatively TRBD1 (7 bases). CDR1 and CDR2 from the germline V gene are SGHTA and FQGNSA. V lost 5 bases, J lost 5 bases, and 16 bases lay in between. The CDR3 has 14 amino acids. The CDR3 sequence: CASSTGDREDEQYF. The CDR3 region has the DNA TGTGCCAGCAGCACAGGGGATAGGGAGGACGAGCAGTACTTC.

This clone was picked up one time. The chain carries TRBV11-1 and TRBJ2-3, with D possibly matching TRBD1 (6 bases). Germline V gene sequence: CDR1 SGHAT, CDR2 FQDESV (reference sequence). This CDR3 is built from 16 residues. V lost 6 bases to trimming and J lost 0 bases, with 16 bases between them. Here the CDR3 reads CASSLLGTKSTDTQYF. Written as DNA, the CDR3 is TGTGCCAGCAGTCTACTCGGGACAAAAAGCACAGATACGCAGTATTTT.

This clone was seen more than once but under ten times. The chain is built from TRBV2 and TRBJ2-7, with TRBD2 matching 8 bases. CDR3 length: 13 amino acids. Germline CDR1 and CDR2: SNHLY and FYNNEI. Trimming took 8 bases from V and 7 from J; bases not matched to a gene: 10. CDR3 sequence reads: CASPAGAGGEQYF. The DNA of the CDR3 is TGTGCCAGCCCAGCGGGGGCCGGGGGGGAGCAGTACTTC.

The rearrangement uses TRBV18 and TRBJ2-1, with D hard to call. Trimming shortened V by 6 bases and J by 4 bases, and 16 bases separated the two germline ends. Germline V gives CDR1 KGHSH, CDR2 LQKENI. The CDR3 is made up of 15 amino acids. The CDR3 here is CASSSGPTSYNEQFF. CDR3 coding DNA: TGTGCCAGCTCGTCTGGACCCACCTCTTACAATGAGCAGTTCTTC. The variable domain in full, with the rest retrieved from reference TRBV18 and TRBJ2-1, is NAGVMQNPRHLVRRRGQEARLRCSPMKGHSHVYWYRQLPEEGLKFMVYLQKENIIDESGMPKERFSAEFPKEGPSILRIQQVVRGDSAAYFCASSSGPTSYNEQFFGPGTRLTVL.

This clone has just one count. V usage is TRBV6-4 and J usage is TRBJ1-5; D not certain. Germline values: CDR1 MRHNA, CDR2 SNTAGT. The CDR3 consists of 15 residues. V lost 0 bases to trimming and J lost 5 bases, with 11 bases between them. The CDR3 here is CASSDSSGRYQPQHF. The CDR3 DNA follows: TGTGCCAGCAGTGACTCGTCCGGCAGGTATCAGCCCCAGCATTTT.

This clone was seen only once. The chain joins TRBV19 to TRBJ2-1; 13 bases match TRBD2. The V and J ends lost 3 bases and 10 bases, in that order; junction bases with no gene match: 0. The germline V gene has CDR1 LNHDA and CDR2 SQIVND (reference sequence). The CDR3 has 13 amino acids. CDR3 amino acids: CASSMTSGGEQFF. As DNA, the CDR3 is TGTGCCAGTAGTATGACTAGCGGGGGGGAGCAGTTCTTC.

The chain is built from TRBV6-1 and TRBJ2-3, with 12 bases aligning to TRBD2. From germline, CDR1 is MNHNS and CDR2 SASEGT. The CDR3 loop spans 15 amino acids. Trimming cost V 2 bases and J 4 bases; bases outside gene matches: 1. The CDR3 DNA is TGTGCCAGCAGTGAACTAGCGGGAGGGGCAGATACGCAGTATTTT. This encodes CASSELAGGADTQYF.

A word on this clone: One junction end disagrees with the germline gene, perhaps due to a read error. The same CDR3 also results from other DNA sequences found in this sample. The rearrangement uses TRBV5-1 and TRBJ2-2; TRBD2 is a possible D gene (7 bases). The CDR3 runs to 14 residues. Germline CDR1 reads SGHRS; CDR2 reads YFSETQ. CDR3 sequence reads: CASSLAGGTGELFF. CDR3 nucleotide sequence: TGCGCCAGCAGCTTGGCGGGGGGCACCGGGGAACTGTTTTTT. The variable domain in full, completed from reference TRBV5-1 and TRBJ2-2, reads KAGVTQTPRYLIKTRGQQVTLSCSPISGHRSVSWYQQTPGQGLQFLFEYFSETQRNKGNFPGRFSGRQFSNSRSEMNVSTLELGDSALYLCASSLAGGTGELFFGEGSRLTVL.

The rearrangement links TRBV30 to TRBJ2-2; D may be TRBD2 (5 bases). Trimming stripped 3 bases from V and 3 bases from J, with 11 bases between. Germline-derived CDR1 and CDR2 are GTSNPN and SVGIG (reference sequence). The CDR3 has 14 residues. DNA of the CDR3: TGTGCCTGGAGGTCTGGGAGAGACACCGGGGAGCTGTTTTTT. Translated: CAWRSGRDTGELFF.

The V gene is TRBV9, the J gene TRBJ2-3; D unclear. The CDR3 contains 13 residues. V lost 4 bases and J 4 bases, leaving 10 bases between the germline ends. Germline V gene lookup returns CDR1 SGDLS and CDR2 YYNGEE. The DNA for the CDR3 is TGTGCCAGCAGCCTAAGCTCGCCAGATACGCAGTATTTT. Translating it yields CASSLSSPDTQYF. The variable domain in full, with the rest retrieved from reference TRBV9 and TRBJ2-3, is DSGVTQTPKHLITATGQRVTLRCSPRSGDLSVYWYQQSLDQGLQFLIQYYNGEERAKGNILERFSAQQFPDLHSELNLSSLELGDSALYFCASSLSSPDTQYFGPGTRLTVL.

The chain has TRBV5-6 and TRBJ2-7, with D possibly being TRBD2 (6 bases). Trimming took off 0 bases at V and 3 bases at J, with 16 bases between the two ends. The germline gives CDR1 SGHDT, CDR2 YYEEEE. CDR3 size: 16 residues. The DNA of the CDR3 is TGTGCCAGCAGCTTGGCGAGGGCAGGGAGGTACTACGAGCAGTACTTC. Translation: CASSLARAGRYYEQYF. The complete variable domain, with remaining parts taken from reference TRBV5-6 and TRBJ2-7, reads DAGVTQSPTHLIKTRGQQVTLRCSPKSGHDTVSWYQQALGQGPQFIFQYYEEEERQRGNFPDRFSGHQFPNYSSELNVNALLLGDSALYLCASSLARAGRYYEQYFGPGTRLTVT.

V and J are TRBV30 and TRBJ2-7; D unclear. Germline V lookup: CDR1 GTSNPN, CDR2 SVGIG (reference sequence). Trimming took off 0 bases at V and 1 base at J, with 10 bases between the two ends. The CDR3 is 14 residues long. Here the CDR3 reads CAWSVLVGSYEQYF. The CDR3 DNA reads TGTGCCTGGAGTGTATTAGTAGGGTCCTACGAGCAGTACTTC.

The chain employs TRBV19 and TRBJ2-3, with 7 bases fitting TRBD2. Trimming took 8 bases from V and 4 from J; bases not matched to a gene: 12. From germline, CDR1 is LNHDA and CDR2 SQIVND (reference sequence). This CDR3 is 15 amino acids long. CDR3 nucleotides: TGTGCCAGTCGGTGGGAATTGGGGGGGTCAGATACGCAGTATTTT. Residues: CASRWELGGSDTQYF. Full variable domain (rest looked up from reference TRBV19 and TRBJ2-3): DGGITQSPKYLFRKEGQNVTLSCEQNLNHDAMYWYRQDPGQGLRLIYYSQIVNDFQKGDIAEGYSVSREKKESFPLTVTSAQKNPTAFYLCASRWELGGSDTQYFGPGTRLTVL.

The V call is TRBV4-1, the J call TRBJ2-7; D not certain. Per the germline V gene, CDR1 is MGHRA and CDR2 is YSYEKL. The CDR3 extends over 11 amino acids. V was clipped by 2 bases and J by 7 bases, with 6 bases between them. The CDR3, as DNA: TGCGCCAGCAGCCAATTTGAAGAGCAGTACTTC. It codes for CASSQFEEQYF.

The chain employs TRBV5-1 and TRBJ2-5, with no clear D. The CDR3 spans 16 residues. V lost 5 bases to trimming and J lost 2 bases, with 19 bases between them. CDR1 and CDR2 (germline): SGHRS, YFSETQ. CDR3 sequence: CASRVSADPRQETQYF. The CDR3 coding sequence is TGCGCCAGCAGGGTCTCGGCGGACCCTAGACAAGAGACCCAGTACTTC.

In this sample, this clone turned up a few times. The chain links TRBV6-5 to TRBJ1-6, with 9 bases aligning to TRBD1. This CDR3 has 15 residues. The germline V gene encodes CDR1 MNHEY and CDR2 SVGAGI. V lost 2 bases, J lost 7 bases, and 3 bases stayed unmatched. The CDR3 region has the DNA TGTGCCAGCAGTTACGGGACAGGGAAAAATTCACCCCTCCACTTT. Its protein is CASSYGTGKNSPLHF.